The present entry profiles one TCR beta chain with its context. Its antigen is not identified. The authors used template switching to add a universal primer site and gave cDNA unique molecular identifiers. TCRdb reprocessed the 5' RACE reads via MiXCR and lists one record per CDR3 protein. The table has around 670,000 distinct CDR3 sequences, over 5% seen once; the top ten hold around 1.7%. This sample was taken from a study of identical twins. Study outcomes and limitations: Cross-sectional statistical analysis was relied on for the conclusions, without the same donors being followed.

Germline-derived CDR1 and CDR2 are SEHNR and FQNEAQ (reference sequence). The CDR3 consists of 16 residues. The germline V and J ends were trimmed by 3 bases and 0 bases, with 12 bases remaining between them. This sequence was found in a man younger than 35 in good health. The V and J genes are TRBV7-9 and TRBJ1-5; D uncertain. Sequencing was carried out using naive T cells sorted from blood. In nucleotides, the CDR3 is TGTGCCAGCAGCTTGGAGGTCGGACCTAGCAATCAGCCCCAGCATTTT. Protein sequence: CASSLEVGPSNQPQHF.